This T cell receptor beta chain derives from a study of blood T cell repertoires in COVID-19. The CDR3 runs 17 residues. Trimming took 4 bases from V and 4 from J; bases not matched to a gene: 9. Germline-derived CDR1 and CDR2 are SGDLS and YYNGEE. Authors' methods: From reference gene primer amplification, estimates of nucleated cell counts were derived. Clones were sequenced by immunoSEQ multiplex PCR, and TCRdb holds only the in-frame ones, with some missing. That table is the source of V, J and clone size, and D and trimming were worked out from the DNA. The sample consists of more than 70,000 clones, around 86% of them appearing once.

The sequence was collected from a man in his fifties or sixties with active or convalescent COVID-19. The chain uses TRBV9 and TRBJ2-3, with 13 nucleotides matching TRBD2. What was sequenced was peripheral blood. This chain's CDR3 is CASSPAPGLAGPDTQYF. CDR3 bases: TGTGCCAGCAGCCCGGCCCCGGGACTAGCGGGGCCAGATACGCAGTATTTT.